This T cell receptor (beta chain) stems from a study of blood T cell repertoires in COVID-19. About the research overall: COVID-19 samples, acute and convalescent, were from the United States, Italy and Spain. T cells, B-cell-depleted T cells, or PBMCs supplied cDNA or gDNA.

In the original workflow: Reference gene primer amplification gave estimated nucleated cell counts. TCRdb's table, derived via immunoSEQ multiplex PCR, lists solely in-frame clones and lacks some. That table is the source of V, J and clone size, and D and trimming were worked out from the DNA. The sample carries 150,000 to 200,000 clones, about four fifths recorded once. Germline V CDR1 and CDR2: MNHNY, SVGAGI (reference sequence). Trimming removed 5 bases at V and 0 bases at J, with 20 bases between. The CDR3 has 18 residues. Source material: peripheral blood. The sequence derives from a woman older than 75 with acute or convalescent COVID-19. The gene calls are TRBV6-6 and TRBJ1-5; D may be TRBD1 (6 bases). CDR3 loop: CASSRGGRGHYSNQPQHF. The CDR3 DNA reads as TGTGCCAGCAGTCGTGGTGGGCGGGGGCATTATAGCAATCAGCCCCAGCATTTT.